This T cell receptor (beta chain) was retrieved from a study of shared clonotypes between healthy human individuals. Study-wide background: Aged 18 to 49, the donors were a couple of women and a few men. Per donor, CD8 memory used one plate, CD8 naive used two, CD4 memory used three and CD4 naive used three. General study results and limits: When compared with the clonotypes that were shared by all four sorted-subset donors, the non-shared clonotypes turned out to have lower generation probabilities.

Method: immunoSEQ multiplex PCR; TCRdb's copy keeps in-frame clones and lacks some. Found here are roughly 1,600,000 clones, about 98.5% of them singletons; the top ten hold approximately 0.4%. Splitting the CD4+ cells yielded a CD45RA+ naive subset and a CD45RA-negative memory subset. The ends were cut back, 4 bases at V and 7 bases at J, with 20 bases in the middle. Germline V CDR1 and CDR2: SGHNT, YYREEE (reference sequence). The CDR3 runs 16 residues. A word on this clone: The antigen remains unidentified.

The material sequenced was naive CD4+ T cells sorted from blood. Regarding subset: CD45RA+ positively selected. The clonotype was recovered from a man aged 25 to 45 in good health. The gene calls are TRBV5-4 and TRBJ2-2; D is unclear. Here the CDR3 DNA reads TGTGCCAGCAGCAGCAACTCCTTTAGGGTCGGCGGGGAGCTGTTTTTT. Translated: CASSSNSFRVGGELFF.